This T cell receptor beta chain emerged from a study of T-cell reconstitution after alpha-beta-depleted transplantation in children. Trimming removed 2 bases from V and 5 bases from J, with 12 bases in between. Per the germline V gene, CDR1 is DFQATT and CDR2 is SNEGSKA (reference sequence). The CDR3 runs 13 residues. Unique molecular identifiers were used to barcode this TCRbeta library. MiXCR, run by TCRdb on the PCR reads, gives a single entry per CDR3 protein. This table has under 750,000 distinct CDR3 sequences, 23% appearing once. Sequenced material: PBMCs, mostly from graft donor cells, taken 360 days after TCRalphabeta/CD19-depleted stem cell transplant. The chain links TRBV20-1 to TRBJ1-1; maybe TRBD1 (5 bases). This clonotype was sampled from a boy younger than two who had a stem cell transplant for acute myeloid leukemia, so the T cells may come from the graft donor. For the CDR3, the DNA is TGCAGTGCTAGAACTACTCAGGGTACTGAAGCTTTCTTT. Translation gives CSARTTQGTEAFF.